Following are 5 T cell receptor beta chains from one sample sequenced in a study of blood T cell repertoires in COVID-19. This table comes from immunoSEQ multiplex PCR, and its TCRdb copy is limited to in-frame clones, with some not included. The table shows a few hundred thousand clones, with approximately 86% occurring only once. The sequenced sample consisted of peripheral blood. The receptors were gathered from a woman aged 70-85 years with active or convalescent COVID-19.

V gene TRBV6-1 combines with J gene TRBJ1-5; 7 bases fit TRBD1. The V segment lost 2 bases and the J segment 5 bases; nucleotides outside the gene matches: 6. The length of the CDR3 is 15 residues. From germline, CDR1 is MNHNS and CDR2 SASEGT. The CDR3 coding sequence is TGTGCCAGCAGTGAAAACAGGGGACCATATCAGCCCCAGCATTTT. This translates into CASSENRGPYQPQHF.

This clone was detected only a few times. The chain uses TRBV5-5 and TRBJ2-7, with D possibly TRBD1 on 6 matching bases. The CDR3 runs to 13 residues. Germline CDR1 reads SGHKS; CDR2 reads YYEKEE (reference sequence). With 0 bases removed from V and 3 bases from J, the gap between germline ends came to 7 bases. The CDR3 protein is CASSLVDSYEQYF. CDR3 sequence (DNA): TGTGCCAGCAGCTTGGTGGACAGCTACGAGCAGTACTTC.

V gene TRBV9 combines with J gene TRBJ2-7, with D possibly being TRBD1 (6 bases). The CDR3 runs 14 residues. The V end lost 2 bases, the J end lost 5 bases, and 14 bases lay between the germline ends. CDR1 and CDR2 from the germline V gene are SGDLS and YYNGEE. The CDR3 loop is CASSVVGAGHEQYF. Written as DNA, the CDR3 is TGTGCCAGCAGCGTGGTGGGGGCGGGCCACGAGCAGTACTTC.

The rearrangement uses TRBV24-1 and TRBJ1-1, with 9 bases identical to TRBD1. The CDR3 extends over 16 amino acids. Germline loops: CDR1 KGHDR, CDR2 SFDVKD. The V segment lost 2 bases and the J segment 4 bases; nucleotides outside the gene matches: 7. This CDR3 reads CATSDSTTGGSTEAFF. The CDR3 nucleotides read TGTGCCACCAGTGATTCCACGACAGGGGGTAGCACTGAAGCTTTCTTT.

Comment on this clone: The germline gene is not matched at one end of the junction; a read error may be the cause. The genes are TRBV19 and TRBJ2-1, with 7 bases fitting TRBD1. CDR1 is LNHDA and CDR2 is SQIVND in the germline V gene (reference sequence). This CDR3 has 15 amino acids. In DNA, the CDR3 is TGTGCCAATAGTATAGATCGGGACAGCTACAATGAGCAGTTCTTC. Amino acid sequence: CANSIDRDSYNEQFF.